What follows describes a single T cell receptor (beta chain). CDR1 and CDR2 (germline): SGHTA, FQGTGA. V lost 1 base and J 10 bases, leaving 8 bases between the germline ends. The CDR3 sequence is 13 residues long. This entry comes from a study of cytomegalovirus exposure and HLA in healthy donors. The PCR contained 60 Vbeta and 13 Jbeta primers. Using immunoSEQ multiplex PCR, the repertoire was profiled, and TCRdb retains in-frame clones only, with some absent. Of 160,000 or so clones listed, approximately 75% are singletons. The source is a man over 45 in good health and CMV-seropositive. The material sequenced was PBMCs. The chain has TRBV7-3 and TRBJ1-6; TRBD1 might be the D (5 bases). The CDR3 DNA reads as TGTGCCAGCAGCTTAAATCAGGGATCACCCCTCCACTTT. As protein: CASSLNQGSPLHF.